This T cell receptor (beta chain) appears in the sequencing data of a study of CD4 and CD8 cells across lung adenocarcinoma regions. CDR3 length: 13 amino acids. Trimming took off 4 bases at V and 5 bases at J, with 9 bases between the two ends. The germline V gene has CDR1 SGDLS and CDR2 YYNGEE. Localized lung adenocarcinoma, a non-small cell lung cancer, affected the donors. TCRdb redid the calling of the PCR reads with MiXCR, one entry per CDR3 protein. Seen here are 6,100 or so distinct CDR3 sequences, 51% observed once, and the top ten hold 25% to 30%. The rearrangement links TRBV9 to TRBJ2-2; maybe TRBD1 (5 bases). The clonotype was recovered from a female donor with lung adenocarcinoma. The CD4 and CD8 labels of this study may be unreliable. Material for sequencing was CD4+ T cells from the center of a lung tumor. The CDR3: CASSFQGTGELFF. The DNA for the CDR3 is TGTGCCAGCAGCTTCCAGGGTACCGGGGAGCTGTTTTTT.